This T cell receptor (beta chain) appears in the sequencing data of a study of T cells in Graves' hyperthyroidism and ophthalmopathy. This clonotype was detected only a few times. Its antigen is undetermined. Patients were aged 18 to 65, had disease duration under 2 months, and had newly diagnosed hyperthyroidism. Fresh peripheral blood, around 11 ml of it, supplied the PBMCs. Study-wide findings and caveats: The model forecast ophthalmopathy, anticipating it by a median about 6.5 months before onset. A model built on 13 V-J features separated ophthalmopathy from stable hyperthyroidism.

From germline, CDR1 is MNHEY and CDR2 SMNVEV (reference sequence). The CDR3 extends over 16 amino acids. The V gene lost 2 bases and the J gene lost 2 bases, with 15 bases spanning the gap. What was amplified from RNA transcripts were TCR beta CDR3 regions. First-round RT-PCR with HTBI primers amplified the TCR CDR3 region. TCRdb redid the calling of the multiplex PCR reads with MiXCR, one entry per CDR3 protein. This table holds approximately 480,000 distinct CDR3 sequences, less than 25% found once. The sample comprised blood. The chain has TRBV27 and TRBJ1-1; no firm D call. The source of this sequence is a man aged 18 to 29 with Graves' hyperthyroidism. The CDR3 here is CASSLRLRTFNTEAFF. The CDR3 DNA sequence: TGTGCCAGCAGTTTACGCCTACGGACCTTCAACACTGAAGCTTTCTTT.